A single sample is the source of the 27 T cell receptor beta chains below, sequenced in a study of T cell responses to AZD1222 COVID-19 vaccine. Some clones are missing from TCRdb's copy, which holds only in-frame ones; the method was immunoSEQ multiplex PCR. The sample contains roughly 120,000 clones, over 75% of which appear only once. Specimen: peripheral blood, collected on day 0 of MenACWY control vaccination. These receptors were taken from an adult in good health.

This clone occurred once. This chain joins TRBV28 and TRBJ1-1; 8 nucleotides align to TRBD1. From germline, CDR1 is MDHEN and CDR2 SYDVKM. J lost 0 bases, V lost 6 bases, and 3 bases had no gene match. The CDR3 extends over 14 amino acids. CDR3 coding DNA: TGTGCCAGCAGGAGGACAGGGATGAACACTGAAGCTTTCTTT. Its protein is CASRRTGMNTEAFF.

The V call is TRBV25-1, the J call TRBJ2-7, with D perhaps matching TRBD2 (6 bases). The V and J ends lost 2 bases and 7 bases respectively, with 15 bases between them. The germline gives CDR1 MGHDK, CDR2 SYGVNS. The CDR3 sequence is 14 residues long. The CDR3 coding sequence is TGTGCCAGCAGTGAAGAGGTTGGAGGGAGGGAGCAGTACTTC. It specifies CASSEEVGGREQYF.

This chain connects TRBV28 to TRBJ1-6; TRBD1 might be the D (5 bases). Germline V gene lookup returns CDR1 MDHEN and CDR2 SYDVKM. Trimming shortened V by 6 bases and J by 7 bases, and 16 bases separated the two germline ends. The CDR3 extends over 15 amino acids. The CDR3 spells CASSPGPRGNSPLHF. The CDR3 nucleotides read TGTGCCAGCAGCCCGGGGCCCCGAGGGAATTCACCCCTCCACTTT.

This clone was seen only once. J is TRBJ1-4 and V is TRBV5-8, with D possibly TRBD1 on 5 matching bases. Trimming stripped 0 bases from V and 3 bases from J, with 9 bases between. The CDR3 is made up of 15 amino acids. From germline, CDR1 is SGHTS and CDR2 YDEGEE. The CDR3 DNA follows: TGTGCCAGCAGCTTGGTCCCGGGGGCTAATGAAAAACTGTTTTTT. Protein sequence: CASSLVPGANEKLFF.

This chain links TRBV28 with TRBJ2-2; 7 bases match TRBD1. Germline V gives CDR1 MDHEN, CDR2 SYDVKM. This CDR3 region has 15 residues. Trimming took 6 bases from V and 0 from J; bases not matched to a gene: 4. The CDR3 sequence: CASRAGTANTGELFF. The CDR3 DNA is TGTGCCAGCAGGGCCGGGACAGCGAACACCGGGGAGCTGTTTTTT.

The CDR3 nucleotides are TGTGCCAGCAGCTTGGATTGGGCCTCTGGCTATGGCTACACCTTC. Translation gives CASSLDWASGYGYTF. The V and J genes are TRBV5-6 and TRBJ1-2; D uncertain. The V gene's germline CDR1 is SGHDT and CDR2 YYEEEE. CDR3 length: 15 residues. V was shortened by 0 bases and J by 4 bases, with 13 bases between the two germline ends.

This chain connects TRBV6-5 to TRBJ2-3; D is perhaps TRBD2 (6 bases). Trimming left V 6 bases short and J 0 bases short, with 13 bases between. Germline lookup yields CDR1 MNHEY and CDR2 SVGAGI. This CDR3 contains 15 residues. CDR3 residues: CASRYYGGSTDTQYF. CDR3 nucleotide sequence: TGTGCCAGCAGATATTATGGGGGGAGCACAGATACGCAGTATTTT.

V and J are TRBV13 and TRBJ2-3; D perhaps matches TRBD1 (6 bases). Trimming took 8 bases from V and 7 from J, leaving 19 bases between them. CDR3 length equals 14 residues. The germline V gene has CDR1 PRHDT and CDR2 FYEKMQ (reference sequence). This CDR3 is CASSEGRGGNTQYF. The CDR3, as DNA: TGTGCCAGCTCGGAAGGGAGAGGGGGAAATACGCAGTATTTT.

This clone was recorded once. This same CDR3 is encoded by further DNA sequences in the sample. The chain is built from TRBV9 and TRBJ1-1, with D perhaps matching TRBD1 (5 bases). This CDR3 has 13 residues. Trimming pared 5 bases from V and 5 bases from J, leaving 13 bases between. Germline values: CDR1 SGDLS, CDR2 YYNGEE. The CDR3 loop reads CASSLSGGTEAFF. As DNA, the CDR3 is TGTGCCAGCAGTCTCTCTGGGGGGACTGAAGCTTTCTTT.

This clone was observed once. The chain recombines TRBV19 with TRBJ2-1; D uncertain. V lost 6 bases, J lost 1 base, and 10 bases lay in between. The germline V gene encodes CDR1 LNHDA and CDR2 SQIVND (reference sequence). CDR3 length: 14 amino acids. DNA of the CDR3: TGTGCCAGTAGGGGCGATTCATCCTACAATGAGCAGTTCTTC. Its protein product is CASRGDSSYNEQFF.

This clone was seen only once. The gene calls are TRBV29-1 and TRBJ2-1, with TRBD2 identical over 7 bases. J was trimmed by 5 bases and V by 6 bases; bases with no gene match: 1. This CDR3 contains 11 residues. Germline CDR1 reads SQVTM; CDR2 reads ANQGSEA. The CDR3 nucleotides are TGCAGCGTCCTAGCGGACAATGAGCAGTTCTTC. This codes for CSVLADNEQFF.

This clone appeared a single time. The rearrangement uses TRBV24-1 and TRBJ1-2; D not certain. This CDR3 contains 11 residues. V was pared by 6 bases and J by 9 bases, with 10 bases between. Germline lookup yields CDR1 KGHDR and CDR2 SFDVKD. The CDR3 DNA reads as TGTGCCACCAGTAGTGGAGGTCGCTACACCTTC. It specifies CATSSGGRYTF.

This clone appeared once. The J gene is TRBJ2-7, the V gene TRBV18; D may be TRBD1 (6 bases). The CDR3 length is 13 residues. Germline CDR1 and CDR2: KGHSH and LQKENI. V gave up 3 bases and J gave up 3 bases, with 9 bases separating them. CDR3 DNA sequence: TGTGCCAGCTCACCGACAGGTCGCTACGAGCAGTACTTC. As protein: CASSPTGRYEQYF.

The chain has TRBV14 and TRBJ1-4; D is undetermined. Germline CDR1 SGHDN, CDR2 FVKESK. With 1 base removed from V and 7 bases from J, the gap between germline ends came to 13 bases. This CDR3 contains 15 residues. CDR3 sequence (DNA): TGTGCCAGCAGCCAAGGTTCCCCAGGTTCTGAAAAACTGTTTTTT. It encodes CASSQGSPGSEKLFF. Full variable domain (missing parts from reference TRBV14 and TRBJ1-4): EAGVTQFPSHSVIEKGQTVTLRCDPISGHDNLYWYRRVMGKEIKFLLHFVKESKQDESGMPNNRFLAERTGGTYSTLKVQPAELEDSGVYFCASSQGSPGSEKLFFGSGTQLSVL.

The CDR3 region has the DNA TGTGCCATCAGTGAGGACACGAGCAATCAGCCCCAGCATTTT. Protein product: CAISEDTSNQPQHF. The chain joins TRBV10-3 to TRBJ1-5; D gene uncertain. The V gene's germline CDR1 is ENHRY and CDR2 SYGVKD. CDR3 length: 14 amino acids. V lost 2 bases and J 1 base, leaving 6 bases between the germline ends.

This chain's CDR3 is CASSEMVRGSPLHF. In DNA, the CDR3 is TGTGCCAGCAGTGAGATGGTACGGGGTTCACCCCTCCACTTT. The chain recombines TRBV2 with TRBJ1-6; D gene uncertain. CDR3 length: 14 residues. Germline V CDR1 and CDR2: SNHLY, FYNNEI. With 3 bases removed from V and 9 bases from J, the gap between germline ends came to 12 bases.

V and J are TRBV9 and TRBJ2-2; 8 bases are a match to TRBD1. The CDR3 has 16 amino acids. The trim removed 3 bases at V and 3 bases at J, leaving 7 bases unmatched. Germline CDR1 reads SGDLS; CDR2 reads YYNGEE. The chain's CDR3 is CASSARQGWDTGELFF. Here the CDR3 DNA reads TGTGCCAGCAGCGCCCGACAGGGGTGGGACACCGGGGAGCTGTTTTTT.

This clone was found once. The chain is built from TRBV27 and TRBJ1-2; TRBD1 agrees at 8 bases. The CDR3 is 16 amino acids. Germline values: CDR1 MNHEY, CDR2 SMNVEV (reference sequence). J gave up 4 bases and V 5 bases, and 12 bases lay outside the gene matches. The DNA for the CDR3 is TGTGCCAGCAGTAACACGGGGGGGACAGGCGCCTATGGCTACACCTTC. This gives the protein CASSNTGGTGAYGYTF.

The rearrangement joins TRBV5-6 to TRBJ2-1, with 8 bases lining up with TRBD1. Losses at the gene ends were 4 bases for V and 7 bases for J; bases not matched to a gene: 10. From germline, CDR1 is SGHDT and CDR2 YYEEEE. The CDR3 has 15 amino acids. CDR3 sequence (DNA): TGTGCCAGCAGCGGGGCGGACAGGGCCGAGAATGAGCAGTTCTTC. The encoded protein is CASSGADRAENEQFF.

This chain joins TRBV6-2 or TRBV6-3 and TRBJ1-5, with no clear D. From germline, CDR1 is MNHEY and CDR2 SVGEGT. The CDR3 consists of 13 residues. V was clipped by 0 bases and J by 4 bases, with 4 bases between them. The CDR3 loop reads CASSYSDNQPQHF. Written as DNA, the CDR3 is TGTGCCAGCAGTTACTCTGATAATCAGCCCCAGCATTTT.

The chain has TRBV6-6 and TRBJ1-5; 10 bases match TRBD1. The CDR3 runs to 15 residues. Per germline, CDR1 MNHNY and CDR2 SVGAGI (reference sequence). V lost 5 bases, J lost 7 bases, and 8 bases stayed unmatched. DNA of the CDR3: TGTGCCAGCAGTCAAGGGGGACAGGGGCGACAGCCCCAGCATTTT. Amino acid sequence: CASSQGGQGRQPQHF.

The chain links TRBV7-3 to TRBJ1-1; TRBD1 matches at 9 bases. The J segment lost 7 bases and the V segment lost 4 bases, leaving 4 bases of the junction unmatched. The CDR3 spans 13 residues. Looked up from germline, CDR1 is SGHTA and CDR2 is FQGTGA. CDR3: CASSSRQGGEAFF. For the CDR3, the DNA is TGTGCCAGCAGCTCGAGACAGGGGGGTGAAGCTTTCTTT. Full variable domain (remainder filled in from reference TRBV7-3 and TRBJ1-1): GAGVSQTPSNKVTEKGKYVELRCDPISGHTALYWYRQSLGQGPEFLIYFQGTGAADDSGLPNDRFFAVRPEGSVSTLKIQRTERGDSAVYLCASSSRQGGEAFFGQGTRLTVV.

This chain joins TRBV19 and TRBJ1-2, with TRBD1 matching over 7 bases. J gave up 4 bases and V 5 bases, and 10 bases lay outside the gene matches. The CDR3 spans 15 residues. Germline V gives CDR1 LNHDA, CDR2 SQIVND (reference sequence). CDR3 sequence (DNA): TGTGCCAGTAGTCCCACAGGGGACAGTAGCTATGGCTACACCTTC. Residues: CASSPTGDSSYGYTF.

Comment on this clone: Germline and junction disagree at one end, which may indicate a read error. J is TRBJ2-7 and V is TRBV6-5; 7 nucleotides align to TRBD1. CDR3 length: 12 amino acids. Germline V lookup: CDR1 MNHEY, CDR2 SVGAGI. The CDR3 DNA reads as TGTGCCACCTCAACGACACAGGGGAAAAGTCTGTTC. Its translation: CATSTTQGKSLF.

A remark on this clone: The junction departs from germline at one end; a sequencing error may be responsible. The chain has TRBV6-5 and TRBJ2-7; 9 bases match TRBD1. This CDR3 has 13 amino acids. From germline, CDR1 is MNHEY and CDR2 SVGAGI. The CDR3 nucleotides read TGTGCAAGCACAGGGGGCGGGTCCTACGAGCAGTACTTC. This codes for CASTGGGSYEQYF.

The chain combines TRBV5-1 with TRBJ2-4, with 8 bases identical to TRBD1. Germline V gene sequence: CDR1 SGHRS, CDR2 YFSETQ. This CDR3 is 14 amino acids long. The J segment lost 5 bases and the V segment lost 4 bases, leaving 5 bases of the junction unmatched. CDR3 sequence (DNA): TGCGCCAGCAGCCCGGACAGGGACGAAAACATTCAGTACTTC. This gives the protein CASSPDRDENIQYF.

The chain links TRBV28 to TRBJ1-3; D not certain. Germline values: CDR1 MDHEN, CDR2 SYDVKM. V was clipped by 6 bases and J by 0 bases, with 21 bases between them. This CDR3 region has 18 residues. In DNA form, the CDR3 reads TGTGCCAGCAGACCCTTAAAAGGGTCGGGATTCTCTGGAAACACCATATATTTT. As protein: CASRPLKGSGFSGNTIYF.